This TCR beta chain was sequenced for a study of blood T cell repertoires in COVID-19. Study information: In each case, the material was cDNA or gDNA derived from T cells, B-cell-depleted T cells, or PBMCs.

The method was immunoSEQ multiplex PCR; TCRdb's version includes in-frame clones alone and lacks a portion of them. The sample lists a few hundred thousand clones, around 86% occurring once. Germline assignment: CDR1 MNHEY and CDR2 SVGAGI. CDR3 length: 13 amino acids. Unmatched junction bases numbered 3, after V lost 7 bases and J lost 3 bases. The sample comprised peripheral blood. This clonotype was sampled from a woman in her 70s with active or convalescent COVID-19. This chain joins TRBV6-5 and TRBJ2-1; 7 positions match TRBD1. The DNA of the CDR3 is TGTGCCAGCAAAAGACAGGGCTACAATGAGCAGTTCTTC. Translated: CASKRQGYNEQFF.